These T cell receptor beta chains were read from a single sample in a study of tumor-infiltrating lymphocytes in localized non-small cell lung cancer. The repertoire was sequenced with immunoSEQ multiplex PCR; TCRdb's copy has only in-frame clones and lacks some. The table has 10,000 to 15,000 clones, about 85% seen once. Sequences were obtained from lung tumor tissue. The receptors stem from a human donor with non-small cell lung cancer. Both conserved end residues are part of each CDR3. D genes are given only for firm matches. A row's size may be missing; if present it is once, few, many or a size class.

j_gene	abundance	d_gene	v_gene	CDR3aa	CDR3nt
TRBJ1-5	NA	NA	TRBV19	CASSMIVGNSNQPQHF	TGTGCCAGTAGTATGATAGTTGGCAATAGCAATCAGCCCCAGCATTTT
TRBJ2-7	NA	TRBD1	TRBV7-6	CASSRTGDSIYEQYF	TGTGCCAGCAGCCGAACCGGGGACAGTATCTACGAGCAGTACTTC
TRBJ1-1	few	TRBD1	TRBV5-5	CASSSRMGQWNTEAFF	TGTGCCAGCAGCTCGCGAATGGGACAGTGGAACACTGAAGCTTTCTTT
TRBJ1-5	NA	NA	TRBV7-6	CASSPAGYSNQPQHF	TGTGCCAGCAGCCCCGCCGGTTATAGCAATCAGCCCCAGCATTTT
TRBJ2-5	few	NA	TRBV5-1	CASSLSLDLQETQYF	TGCGCCAGCAGCTTGTCGTTGGACCTCCAAGAGACCCAGTACTTC
TRBJ1-3	NA	NA	TRBV19	CASSVSPGTGNTIYF	TGTGCCAGTAGTGTAAGTCCCGGGACAGGAAACACCATATATTTT
TRBJ1-6	NA	NA	TRBV6-1	CATGLSSYNSPLHF	TGTGCCACCGGACTGAGCTCCTATAATTCACCCCTCCACTTT
TRBJ1-2	NA	TRBD1	TRBV6-1	CASSVWTGGQGYGYTF	TGTGCCAGCAGTGTTTGGACAGGGGGCCAGGGCTATGGCTACACCTTC
TRBJ1-1	NA	NA	TRBV14	CASSREIETAVGAFF	TGTGCCAGCAGCAGGGAGATAGAGACCGCCGTGGGGGCTTTCTTT
TRBJ1-1	NA	NA	TRBV29-1	CSGGETGTGTEAFF	TGCAGCGGAGGAGAAACAGGGACGGGGACTGAAGCTTTCTTT
TRBJ1-3	few	TRBD1	TRBV18	CASSPFIDRGGNTIYF	TGTGCCAGCTCACCATTTATCGACAGGGGTGGAAACACCATATATTTT
TRBJ2-7	NA	NA	TRBV14	CASSHSYEQYF	TGTGCCAGCAGCCACTCCTACGAGCAGTACTTC
TRBJ1-2	NA	TRBD1	TRBV25-1	CASLGTGNGYTF	TGTGCCAGCCTCGGGACAGGGAATGGCTACACCTTC
TRBJ2-3	NA	TRBD1	TRBV25-1	CASSEGTGVRDTQYF	TGTGCCAGCAGTGAAGGGACAGGGGTAAGAGATACGCAGTATTTT
TRBJ1-5	NA	TRBD1	TRBV6-9	CASSYHPKRGRNQPQHF	TGTGCCAGCAGTTATCATCCGAAGAGGGGGCGGAATCAGCCCCAGCATTTT
TRBJ2-3	once	NA	TRBV19	CASSPWTADTQYF	TGTGCCAGTAGTCCCTGGACAGCAGATACGCAGTATTTT
TRBJ1-4	NA	NA	TRBV7-9	CASSSGVRDEKLFF	TGTGCCAGCAGCTCAGGGGTCCGAGATGAAAAACTGTTTTTT